The 24 T cell receptor beta chains reported below all come from one sample, sequenced in a study of CD8 T cells in Susac syndrome. Reverse transcription of roughly 0.45 to 1 ug RNA used random hexamers. TCRdb independently ran MiXCR on the immunoSEQ multiplex PCR reads; one entry per CDR3 protein. The table includes about 240,000 distinct CDR3 sequences, 90% to 97% detected once. The specimen sequenced was CD4+ T cells from PBMCs. The receptors stem from a human donor with Susac syndrome.

The chain has TRBV2 and TRBJ2-7, with 8 bases aligning to TRBD2. This CDR3 comprises 13 residues. With 6 bases clipped from V and 7 bases from J, the junction kept 8 bases outside the gene matches. From germline, CDR1 is SNHLY and CDR2 FYNNEI. This CDR3 is CASRSGRMGEQYF. The CDR3 region has the DNA TGTGCCAGCAGGAGCGGGAGAATGGGAGAGCAGTACTTC.

The V gene is TRBV3-1, the J gene TRBJ2-2, with TRBD2 matching 8 bases. The CDR3 extends over 17 amino acids. In germline, CDR1 is LGHDT, CDR2 YNNKEL (reference sequence). Trimming took 1 base from V and 6 from J; bases not matched to a gene: 10. The CDR3 protein is CASSQGGTRGVAGELFF. The CDR3 bases are TGTGCCAGCAGCCAAGGAGGGACTAGAGGGGTCGCCGGGGAGCTGTTTTTT.

V is TRBV29-1 and J is TRBJ1-2, with TRBD1 identical over 7 bases. The CDR3 loop spans 14 amino acids. V was clipped by 2 bases and J by 3 bases; unmatched bases: 6. Germline CDR1 reads SQVTM; CDR2 reads ANQGSEA. CDR3 sequence: CSVEHRGMDYGYTF. In DNA form, the CDR3 reads TGCAGCGTTGAACACAGGGGCATGGACTATGGCTACACCTTC.

The gene calls are TRBV7-2 and TRBJ2-7; D is unresolved. V shed 2 bases and J shed 9 bases, with 5 bases lying between them. The CDR3 totals 10 residues. CDR1 and CDR2 (germline): SGHTA, FQGNSA. The CDR3 DNA reads TGTGCCAGCAGCTTAAGCCCGCAGTACTTC. It translates to CASSLSPQYF.

This chain uses TRBV2 with TRBJ1-3, with D possibly matching TRBD1 (6 bases). Germline loops: CDR1 SNHLY, CDR2 FYNNEI. This CDR3 is built from 13 residues. With 8 bases removed from V and 4 bases from J, the gap between germline ends came to 12 bases. For the CDR3, the DNA is TGTGCCAGCGGCCGACAGGACGGAAACACCATATATTTT. Translating gives CASGRQDGNTIYF.

The J gene is TRBJ2-3, the V gene TRBV6-5; TRBD1 matches at 11 bases. V lost 4 bases to trimming and J lost 6 bases; unmatched junction nucleotides: 6. CDR1 and CDR2 from the germline V gene are MNHEY and SVGAGI. The CDR3 sequence is 15 residues long. This CDR3 reads CASSWTGTGGDTQYF. The CDR3 DNA is TGTGCCAGCAGTTGGACCGGGACAGGGGGTGATACGCAGTATTTT.

The chain combines TRBV28 with TRBJ2-3; no definite D call. Germline V CDR1 and CDR2: MDHEN, SYDVKM. Trimming took off 6 bases at V and 0 bases at J, with 10 bases between the two ends. This CDR3 contains 14 residues. CDR3 sequence reads: CASREAASTDTQYF. The CDR3 nucleotides read TGTGCCAGCAGGGAAGCAGCTAGCACAGATACGCAGTATTTT.

The chain has TRBV9 and TRBJ2-2; D unclear. Germline V lookup: CDR1 SGDLS, CDR2 YYNGEE. The CDR3 runs 14 residues. V was shortened by 2 bases and J by 4 bases, with 9 bases between the two germline ends. The CDR3 DNA reads as TGTGCCAGCAGCGTGTTGGCCGGCACCGGGGAGCTGTTTTTT. Amino acids: CASSVLAGTGELFF.

The chain couples TRBV15 to TRBJ2-1; 13 nucleotides align to TRBD2. Trimming removed 5 bases from V and 7 bases from J; junction bases left unmatched: 5. The CDR3 is 15 residues long. Germline V gene data show CDR1 as LNHNV and CDR2 as YYDKDF (reference sequence). The CDR3 DNA follows: TGTGCCACCAGCGTCAGGACTAGCGGGAGTAATGAGCAGTTCTTC. Encoded protein: CATSVRTSGSNEQFF. Full variable domain (rest looked up from reference TRBV15 and TRBJ2-1): DAMVIQNPRYQVTQFGKPVTLSCSQTLNHNVMYWYQQKSSQAPKLLFHYYDKDFNNEADTPDNFQSRRPNTSFCFLDIRSPGLGDTAMYLCATSVRTSGSNEQFFGPGTRLTVL.

The CDR3 loop reads CASSQVQGYSYEQYF. CDR3 bases: TGTGCCAGCAGCCAAGTACAGGGCTATTCCTACGAGCAGTACTTC. This sequence joins TRBV14 and TRBJ2-7; tentatively, D is TRBD1 (6 bases). V was clipped by 1 base and J by 1 base, with 11 bases between them. Germline V gene data show CDR1 as SGHDN and CDR2 as FVKESK. CDR3 length: 15 residues.

This rearrangement joins TRBV12-3 or TRBV12-4 to TRBJ2-7; D unclear. The germline V and J ends were trimmed by 6 bases and 2 bases, with 14 bases remaining between them. There are 14 residues in the CDR3. The CDR3 DNA sequence: TGTGCCAGCAGCCAGGTGGCAGGAACCTACGAGCAGTACTTC. Its translation is CASSQVAGTYEQYF.

The CDR3 loop is CSVSKGLGSYEQYF. DNA for the CDR3: TGCAGCGTTAGCAAGGGGCTTGGCTCCTACGAGCAGTACTTC. V is TRBV29-1 and J is TRBJ2-7, with a possible D match to TRBD1 (5 bases). CDR3 length equals 14 residues. Looked up from germline, CDR1 is SQVTM and CDR2 is ANQGSEA. V was clipped by 5 bases and J by 0 bases, with 14 bases between them.

The chain links TRBV9 to TRBJ2-2; no firm D call. V shed 0 bases and J shed 0 bases, with 3 bases lying between them. CDR3 length equals 14 residues. Germline lookup yields CDR1 SGDLS and CDR2 YYNGEE. This CDR3 is CASSVASNTGELFF. In nucleotides, the CDR3 is TGTGCCAGCAGCGTAGCCTCGAACACCGGGGAGCTGTTTTTT. Full variable domain (missing parts from reference TRBV9 and TRBJ2-2): DSGVTQTPKHLITATGQRVTLRCSPRSGDLSVYWYQQSLDQGLQFLIQYYNGEERAKGNILERFSAQQFPDLHSELNLSSLELGDSALYFCASSVASNTGELFFGEGSRLTVL.

The V and J genes are TRBV12-3 or TRBV12-4 and TRBJ2-7; D call uncertain. CDR3 length: 12 residues. With 5 bases removed from V and 0 bases from J, the gap between germline ends came to 5 bases. The CDR3 protein is CASSRLSYEQYF. CDR3 bases: TGTGCCAGCAGTCGACTCTCCTACGAGCAGTACTTC.

A single count supports this clonotype. The chain employs TRBV28 and TRBJ2-7; D is possibly TRBD1 or TRBD2 (6 bases each). The CDR3 consists of 15 residues. The germline CDR1 and CDR2 sequences are MDHEN and SYDVKM. The V and J ends lost 4 bases and 3 bases respectively, with 16 bases between them. As DNA, the CDR3 is TGTGCCAGCAGTTGGGCCGGGGGCCAAAACTACGAGCAGTACTTC. Residues: CASSWAGGQNYEQYF.

This clonotype was counted a single time. This chain links TRBV6-5 with TRBJ2-1; 9 bases fit TRBD1. The CDR3 length is 15 residues. With V trimmed by 6 bases and J by 8 bases, 11 bases remained unmatched. In germline, CDR1 is MNHEY, CDR2 SVGAGI. The CDR3, as DNA: TGTGCCAGCAGGGAACAGGGGGCGCTAGGGGATGAGCAGTTCTTC. Its protein product is CASREQGALGDEQFF.

This sequence joins TRBV20-1 and TRBJ1-5; D remains unclear. The germline gives CDR1 DFQATT, CDR2 SNEGSKA (reference sequence). The CDR3 extends over 14 amino acids. Between the trimmed V and J ends, which lost 0 bases and 0 bases, there was a span of 6 bases. CDR3 nucleotide sequence: TGCAGTGCTAGAGAAGGGATTAGCAATCAGCCCCAGCATTTT. It codes for CSAREGISNQPQHF.

The chain has TRBV14 and TRBJ1-1, with 8 bases identical to TRBD1. The V segment lost 0 bases and the J segment 9 bases; nucleotides outside the gene matches: 3. This CDR3 is built from 13 residues. Germline lookup yields CDR1 SGHDN and CDR2 FVKESK. DNA of the CDR3: TGTGCCAGCAGCCAAGACAGGGGGCTTAAAGCTTTCTTT. Protein product: CASSQDRGLKAFF.

This chain links TRBV18 with TRBJ2-7, with TRBD1 identical over 7 bases. V lost 2 bases and J lost 12; bases outside the gene matches: 4. Germline CDR1 reads KGHSH; CDR2 reads LQKENI. This CDR3 is built from 11 residues. The CDR3 protein is CASSPGQERYF. For the CDR3, the DNA is TGTGCCAGCTCACCAGGACAGGAGAGGTACTTC.

The V call is TRBV28, the J call TRBJ1-2; D is perhaps TRBD1 (5 bases). The CDR3 has 14 residues. Trimming removed 6 bases at V and 7 bases at J, with 18 bases between. Per germline, CDR1 MDHEN and CDR2 SYDVKM. The chain's CDR3 is CASRLPGPHRGYTF. The DNA for the CDR3 is TGTGCCAGCAGACTTCCGGGGCCCCATCGTGGCTACACCTTC.

The chain links TRBV10-3 to TRBJ1-1; 7 bases fit TRBD1. V lost 7 bases and J lost 3; bases outside the gene matches: 11. Germline-derived CDR1 and CDR2 are ENHRY and SYGVKD. The length of the CDR3 is 15 residues. The CDR3 loop reads CAITPDRTLDTEAFF. The CDR3 DNA sequence: TGTGCCATCACCCCGGACAGGACCTTGGACACTGAAGCTTTCTTT.

The CDR3: CAWSAGTLATTEAFF. The CDR3 DNA reads as TGTGCCTGGAGTGCCGGGACGTTGGCCACTACTGAAGCTTTCTTT. The chain employs TRBV30 and TRBJ1-1, with D possibly matching TRBD1 (5 bases). Germline CDR1 reads GTSNPN; CDR2 reads SVGIG (reference sequence). This CDR3 spans 15 amino acids. Trimming shortened V by 1 base and J by 5 bases, and 17 bases separated the two germline ends.

The chain is built from TRBV6-6 and TRBJ2-3; D call uncertain. CDR1 and CDR2 (germline): MNHNY, SVGAGI (reference sequence). The CDR3 length is 15 residues. Trimming took off 6 bases at V and 2 bases at J, with 15 bases between the two ends. The CDR3 nucleotides are TGTGCCAGCAGCACTCGGTCGGGTAACACAGATACGCAGTATTTT. Its translation: CASSTRSGNTDTQYF.

The genes are TRBV9 and TRBJ1-6, with 9 bases aligning to TRBD1. CDR1 and CDR2 (germline): SGDLS, YYNGEE. Unmatched junction bases numbered 7, after V lost 5 bases and J lost 10 bases. The CDR3 has 14 residues. CDR3 bases: TGTGCCAGCAGTCAGGGACAGGGAGAATCACCCCTCCACTTT. It codes for CASSQGQGESPLHF.